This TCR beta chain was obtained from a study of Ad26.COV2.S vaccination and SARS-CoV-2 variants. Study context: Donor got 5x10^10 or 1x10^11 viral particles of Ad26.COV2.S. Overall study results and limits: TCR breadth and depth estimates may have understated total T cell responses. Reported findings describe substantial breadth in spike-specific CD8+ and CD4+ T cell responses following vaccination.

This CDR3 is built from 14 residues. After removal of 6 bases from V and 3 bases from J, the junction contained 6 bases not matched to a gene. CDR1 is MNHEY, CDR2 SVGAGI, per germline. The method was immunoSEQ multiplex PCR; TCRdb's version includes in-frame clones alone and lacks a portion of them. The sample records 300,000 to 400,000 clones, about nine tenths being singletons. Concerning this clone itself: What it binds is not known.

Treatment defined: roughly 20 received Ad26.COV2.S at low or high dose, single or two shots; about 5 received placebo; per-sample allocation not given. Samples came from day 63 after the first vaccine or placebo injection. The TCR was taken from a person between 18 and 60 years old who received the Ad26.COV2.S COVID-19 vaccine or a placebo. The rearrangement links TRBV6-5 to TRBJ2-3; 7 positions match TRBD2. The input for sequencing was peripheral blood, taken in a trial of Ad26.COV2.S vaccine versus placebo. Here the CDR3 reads CASRGLAVTDTQYF. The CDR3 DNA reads TGTGCCAGCAGAGGGCTAGCGGTAACAGATACGCAGTATTTT.